The entry below gives a single T cell receptor beta chain sequence along with its context. Its antigen remains unidentified. It was patients with CD8+CD57+ cell expansion by flow cytometry who were chosen for sequencing. Blood came from patients not yet given any therapy. This specimen belongs to a study of CD8+CD57+ T cells in acquired aplastic anemia. Study-wide background: Yields of DNA that came from sorted CD4+ and CD8+ cells averaged roughly 3.3 ug. Regarding the study as a whole: Controls did not differ significantly from patients in CD8+ Simpson's diversity. Overlapping CD8+ CDR3 repertoires of patients and controls contained around 31 shared sequences.

The CDR3 contains 14 residues. Between the trimmed V and J ends, which lost 1 base and 4 bases, there was a span of 8 bases. CDR1 is MNHEY, CDR2 SVGAGI, per germline. The TCR beta profiling, which covered VDJ combination and CDR3 sequence, was carried out using genomic DNA as the template. TCRdb ran MiXCR on the reads and lists one entry per CDR3 protein. Found here are under 200,000 distinct CDR3 sequences, more than 45% of them singletons; the top ten hold about 9.7%. This chain uses TRBV6-5 with TRBJ1-5, with D unresolved. The sample was sorted CD4+, CD8+, or CD8+CD57+ T cells (not recorded which) from PBMCs. This TCR came from a human donor with aplastic anemia. DNA for the CDR3: TGTGCCAGCAGTTACTTAGGGCAGAATCAGCCCCAGCATTTT. Translation gives CASSYLGQNQPQHF.